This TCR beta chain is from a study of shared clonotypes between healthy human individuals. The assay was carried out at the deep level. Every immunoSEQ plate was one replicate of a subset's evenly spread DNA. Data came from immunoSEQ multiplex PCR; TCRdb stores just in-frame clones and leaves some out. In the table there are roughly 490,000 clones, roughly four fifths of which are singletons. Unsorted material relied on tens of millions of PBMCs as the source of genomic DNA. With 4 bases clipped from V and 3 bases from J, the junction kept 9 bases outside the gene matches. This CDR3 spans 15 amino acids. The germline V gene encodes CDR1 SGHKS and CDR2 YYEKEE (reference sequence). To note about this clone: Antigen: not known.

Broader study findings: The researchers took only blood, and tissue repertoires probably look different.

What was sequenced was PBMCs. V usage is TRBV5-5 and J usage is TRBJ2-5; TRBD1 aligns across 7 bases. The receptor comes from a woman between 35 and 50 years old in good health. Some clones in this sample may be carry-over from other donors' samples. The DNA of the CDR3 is TGTGCCAGCAGCATACCCACAGGGGCCGAAGAGACCCAGTACTTC. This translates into CASSIPTGAEETQYF.